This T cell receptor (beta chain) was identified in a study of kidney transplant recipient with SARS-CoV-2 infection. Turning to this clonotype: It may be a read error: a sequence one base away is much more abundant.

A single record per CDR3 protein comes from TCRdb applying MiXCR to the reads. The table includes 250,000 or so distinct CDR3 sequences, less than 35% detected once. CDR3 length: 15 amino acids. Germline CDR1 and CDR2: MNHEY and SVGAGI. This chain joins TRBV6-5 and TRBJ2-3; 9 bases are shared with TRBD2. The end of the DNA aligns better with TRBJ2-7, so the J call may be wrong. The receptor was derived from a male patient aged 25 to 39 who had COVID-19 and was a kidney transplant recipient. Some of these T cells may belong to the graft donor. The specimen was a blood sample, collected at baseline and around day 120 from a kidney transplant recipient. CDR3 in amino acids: CASSRTRGGAREQYF. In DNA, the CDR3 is TGTGCCAGCAGTAGGACTCGCGGGGGGGCTCGCGAGCAGTACTTC.